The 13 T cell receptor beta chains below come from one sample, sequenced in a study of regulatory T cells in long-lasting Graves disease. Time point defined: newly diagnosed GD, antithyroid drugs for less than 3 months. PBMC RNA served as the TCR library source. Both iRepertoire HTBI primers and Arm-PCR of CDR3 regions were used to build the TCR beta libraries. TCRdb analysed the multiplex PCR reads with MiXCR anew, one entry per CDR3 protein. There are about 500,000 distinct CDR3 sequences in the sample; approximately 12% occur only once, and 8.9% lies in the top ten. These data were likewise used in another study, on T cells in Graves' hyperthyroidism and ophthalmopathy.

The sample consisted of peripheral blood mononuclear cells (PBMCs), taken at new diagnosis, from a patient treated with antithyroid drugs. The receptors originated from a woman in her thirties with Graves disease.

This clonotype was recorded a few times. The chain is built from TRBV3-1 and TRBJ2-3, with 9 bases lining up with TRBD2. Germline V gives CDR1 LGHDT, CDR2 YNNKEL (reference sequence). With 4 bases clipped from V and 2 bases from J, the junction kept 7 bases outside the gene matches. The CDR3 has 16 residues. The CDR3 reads CASSPSPSGDTDTQYF. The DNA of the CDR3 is TGTGCCAGCAGCCCATCCCCTAGCGGGGACACAGATACGCAGTATTTT.

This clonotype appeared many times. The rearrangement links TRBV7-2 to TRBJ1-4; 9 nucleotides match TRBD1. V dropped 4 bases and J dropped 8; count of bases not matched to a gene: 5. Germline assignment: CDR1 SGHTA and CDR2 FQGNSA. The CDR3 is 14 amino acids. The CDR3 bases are TGTGCCAGCAGCTACGGGACAGGGAGAGAAAAACTGTTTTTT. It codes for CASSYGTGREKLFF.

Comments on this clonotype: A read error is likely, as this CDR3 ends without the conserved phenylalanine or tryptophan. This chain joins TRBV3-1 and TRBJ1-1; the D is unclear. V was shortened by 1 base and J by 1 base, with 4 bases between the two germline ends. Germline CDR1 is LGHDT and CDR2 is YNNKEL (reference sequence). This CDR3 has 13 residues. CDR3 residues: CASSQVPNTEAFL. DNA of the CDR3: TGTGCCAGCAGCCAAGTTCCGAACACTGAAGCTTTCCTT.

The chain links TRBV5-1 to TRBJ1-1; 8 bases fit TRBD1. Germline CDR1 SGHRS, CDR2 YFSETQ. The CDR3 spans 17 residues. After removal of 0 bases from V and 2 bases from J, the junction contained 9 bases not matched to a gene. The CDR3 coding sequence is TGCGCCAGCAGCTTGGGAGGTCCGGGACAGGAAAACACTGAAGCTTTCTTT. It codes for CASSLGGPGQENTEAFF.

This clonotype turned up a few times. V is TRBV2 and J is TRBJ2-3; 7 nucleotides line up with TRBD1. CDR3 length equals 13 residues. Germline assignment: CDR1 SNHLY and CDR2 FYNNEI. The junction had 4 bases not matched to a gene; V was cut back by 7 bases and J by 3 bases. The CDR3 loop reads CASKIRGTDTQYF. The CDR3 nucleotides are TGTGCCAGCAAGATCAGGGGGACAGATACGCAGTATTTT.

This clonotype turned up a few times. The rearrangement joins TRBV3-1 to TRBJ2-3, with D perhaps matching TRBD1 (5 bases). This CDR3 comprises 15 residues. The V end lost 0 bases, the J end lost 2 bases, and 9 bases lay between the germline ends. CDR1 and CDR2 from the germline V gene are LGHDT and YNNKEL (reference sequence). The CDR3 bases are TGTGCCAGCAGCCAAGATCGACAGTTCACAGATACGCAGTATTTT. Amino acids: CASSQDRQFTDTQYF.

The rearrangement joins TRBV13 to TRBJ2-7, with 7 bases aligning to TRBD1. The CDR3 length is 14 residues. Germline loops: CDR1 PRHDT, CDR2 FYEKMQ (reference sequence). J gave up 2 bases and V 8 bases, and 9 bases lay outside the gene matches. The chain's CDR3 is CASATGVAPYEQYF. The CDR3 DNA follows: TGTGCCAGCGCTACAGGGGTTGCCCCCTACGAGCAGTACTTC. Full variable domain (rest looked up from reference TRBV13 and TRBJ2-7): AAGVIQSPRHLIKEKRETATLKCYPIPRHDTVYWYQQGPGQDPQFLISFYEKMQSDKGSIPDRFSAQQFSDYHSELNMSSLELGDSALYFCASATGVAPYEQYFGPGTRLTVT.

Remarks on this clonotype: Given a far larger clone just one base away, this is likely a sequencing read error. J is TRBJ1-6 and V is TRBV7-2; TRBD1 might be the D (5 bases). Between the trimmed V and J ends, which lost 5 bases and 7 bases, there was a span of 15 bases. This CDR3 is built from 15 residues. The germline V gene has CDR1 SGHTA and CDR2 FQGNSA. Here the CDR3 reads CASSVTWGGNSPLHF. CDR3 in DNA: TGTGCCAGCAGCGTAACTTGGGGGGGGAATTCACCCCTCCACTTT.

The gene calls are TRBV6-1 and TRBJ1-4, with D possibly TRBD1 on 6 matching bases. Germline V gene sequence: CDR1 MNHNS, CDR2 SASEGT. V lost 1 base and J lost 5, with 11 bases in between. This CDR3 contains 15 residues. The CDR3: CASSEVTGLNEKLFF. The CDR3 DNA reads TGTGCCAGCAGTGAAGTGACAGGTTTAAATGAAAAACTGTTTTTT.

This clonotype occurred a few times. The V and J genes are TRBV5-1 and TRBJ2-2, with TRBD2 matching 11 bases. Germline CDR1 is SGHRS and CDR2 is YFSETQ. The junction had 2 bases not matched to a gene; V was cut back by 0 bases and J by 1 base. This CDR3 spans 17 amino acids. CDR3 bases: TGCGCCAGCAGCTTGGGACTAGCGGGACTGAACACCGGGGAGCTGTTTTTT. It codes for CASSLGLAGLNTGELFF.

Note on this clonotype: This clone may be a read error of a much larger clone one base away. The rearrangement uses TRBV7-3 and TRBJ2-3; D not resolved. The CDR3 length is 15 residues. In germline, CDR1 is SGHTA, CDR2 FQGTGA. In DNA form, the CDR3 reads TGTGCCGGCAGCTTAGAAGGTGTTCGCACAGATACGCAGTATTTT. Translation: CAGSLEGVRTDTQYF.

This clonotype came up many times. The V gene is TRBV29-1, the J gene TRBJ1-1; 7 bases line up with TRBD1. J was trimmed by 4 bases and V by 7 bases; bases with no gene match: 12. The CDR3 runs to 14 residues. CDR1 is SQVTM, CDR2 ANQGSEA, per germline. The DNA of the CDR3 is TGCAGCGCAATCAGGGGGGCGCGAGGCACTGAAGCTTTCTTT. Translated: CSAIRGARGTEAFF.

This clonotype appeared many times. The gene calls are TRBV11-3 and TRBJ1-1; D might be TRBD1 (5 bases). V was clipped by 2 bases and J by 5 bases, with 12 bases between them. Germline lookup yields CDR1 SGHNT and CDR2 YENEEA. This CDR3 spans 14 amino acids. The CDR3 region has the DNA TGTGCCAGCAGCTTAAGCGGGGGGGGGACTGAAGCTTTCTTT. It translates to CASSLSGGGTEAFF.